This T cell receptor (beta chain) was captured by sequencing in a study of shared clonotypes between healthy human individuals. Study-wide results and limits: Roughly 5% of naive CD4 clonotypes were shared across four donors. Non-shared clonotypes had lower generation probabilities than those shared by all four donors.

Concerning this clone itself: The antigen is undetermined.

Clones were read by immunoSEQ multiplex PCR, and TCRdb kept only the in-frame ones, dropping some. The sample has hundreds of thousands of clones; 85% to 95% are singletons. CD45RO-negative CD8 cells positively selected for CCR7 made up the naive population, which excluded terminally differentiated effector memory CD45RA+ cells. V lost 4 bases and J 0 bases, leaving 13 bases between the germline ends. The CDR3 has 15 amino acids. Per germline, CDR1 MGHRA and CDR2 YSYEKL. Input material: naive CD8+ T cells sorted from blood. The chain joins TRBV4-1 to TRBJ2-7, with D perhaps matching TRBD1 or TRBD2 (5 bases each). The TCR comes from a woman aged 30 to 39 in good health. CDR3 protein: CASSPGTNPSYEQYF. The CDR3 DNA sequence: TGCGCCAGCAGCCCAGGGACCAACCCCTCCTACGAGCAGTACTTC.